This TCR beta chain was sequenced in a study of PD-L1 blockade in urothelial cancer. Study information: Starting around 2014, patients were given atezolizumab (1,200 mg intravenously every 3 weeks). Bladder-origin urothelial cancer in males covered about 90% of the 29 patients.

Assay: immunoSEQ multiplex PCR; the TCRdb copy retains only in-frame clones and omits some. The sample carries approximately 72,000 clones, about 86% recorded once. Sample time point: pretreatment peripheral blood. Urothelial carcinoma, locally advanced or metastatic, affected the patients. Between 1 and 8 samples, pretreatment and on-treatment, were given by each patient. Trimming removed 5 bases from V and 7 bases from J; junction bases left unmatched: 6. The CDR3 has 14 residues. CDR1 and CDR2 (germline): SGHNT, YYREEE (reference sequence). This TCR was sampled from a man between 60 and 70 years old with urothelial cancer. The genes are TRBV5-4 and TRBJ2-1, with 10 positions matching TRBD2. The source was PBMCs, collected around atezolizumab (anti-PD-L1) treatment. The CDR3 loop is CASRAAGGFNEQFF. CDR3 nucleotide sequence: TGTGCCAGCAGGGCAGCGGGGGGGTTTAATGAGCAGTTCTTC.